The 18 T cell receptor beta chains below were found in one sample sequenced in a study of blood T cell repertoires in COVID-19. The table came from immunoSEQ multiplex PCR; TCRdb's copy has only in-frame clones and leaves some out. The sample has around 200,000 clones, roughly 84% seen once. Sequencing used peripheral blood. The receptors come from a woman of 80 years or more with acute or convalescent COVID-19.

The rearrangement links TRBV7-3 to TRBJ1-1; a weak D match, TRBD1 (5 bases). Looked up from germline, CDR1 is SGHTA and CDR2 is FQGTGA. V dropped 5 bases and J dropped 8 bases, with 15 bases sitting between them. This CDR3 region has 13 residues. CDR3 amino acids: CASSLMTDTEAFF. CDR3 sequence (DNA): TGTGCCAGCAGCCTCATGACAGATACGGAAGCTTTCTTT.

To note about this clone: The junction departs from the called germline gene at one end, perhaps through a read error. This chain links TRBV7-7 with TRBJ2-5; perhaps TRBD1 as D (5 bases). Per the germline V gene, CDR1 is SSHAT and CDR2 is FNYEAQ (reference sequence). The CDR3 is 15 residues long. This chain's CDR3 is CASSRSQGRQETQYF. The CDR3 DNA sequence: TGTGCTAGCAGCCGGAGCCAGGGTCGACAAGAGACCCAGTACTTC.

The CDR3 region is CASSQDPGGAFF. Here the CDR3 DNA reads TGTGCCAGCAGCCAAGACCCCGGCGGAGCTTTCTTT. J is TRBJ1-1 and V is TRBV3-1 (or the pseudogene TRBV3-2); the D is unclear. Trimming cost V 0 bases and J 10 bases, with 9 bases left between them. The CDR3 is 12 amino acids. Germline V gives CDR1 LGHDT, CDR2 YNNKEL (reference sequence).

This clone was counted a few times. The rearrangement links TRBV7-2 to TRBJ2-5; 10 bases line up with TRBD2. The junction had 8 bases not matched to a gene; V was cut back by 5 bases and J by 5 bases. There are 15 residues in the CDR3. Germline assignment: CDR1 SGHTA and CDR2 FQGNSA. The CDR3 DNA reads TGTGCCAGCAGCCGCGTCGGGACTAGCGCGGAGACCCAGTACTTC. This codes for CASSRVGTSAETQYF.

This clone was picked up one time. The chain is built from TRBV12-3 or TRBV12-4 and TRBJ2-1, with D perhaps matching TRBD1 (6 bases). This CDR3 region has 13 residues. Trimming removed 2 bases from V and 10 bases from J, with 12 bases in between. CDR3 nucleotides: TGTGCCAGCAGTTTACCACAGGGCCCCGAGCAGTTCTTC. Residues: CASSLPQGPEQFF.

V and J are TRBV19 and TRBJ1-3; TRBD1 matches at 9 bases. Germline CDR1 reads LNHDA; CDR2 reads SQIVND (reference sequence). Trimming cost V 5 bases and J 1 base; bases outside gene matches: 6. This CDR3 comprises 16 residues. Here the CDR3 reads CASSPPQGASGNTIYF. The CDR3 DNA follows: TGTGCCAGTAGTCCACCACAGGGGGCATCTGGAAACACCATATATTTT.

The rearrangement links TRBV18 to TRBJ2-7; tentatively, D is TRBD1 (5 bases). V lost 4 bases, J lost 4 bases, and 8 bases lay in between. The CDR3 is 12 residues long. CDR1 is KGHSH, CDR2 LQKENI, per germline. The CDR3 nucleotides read TGTGCCAGCTCACTAAACAGGTACGAGCAGTACTTC. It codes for CASSLNRYEQYF. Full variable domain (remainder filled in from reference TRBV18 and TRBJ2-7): NAGVMQNPRHLVRRRGQEARLRCSPMKGHSHVYWYRQLPEEGLKFMVYLQKENIIDESGMPKERFSAEFPKEGPSILRIQQVVRGDSAAYFCASSLNRYEQYFGPGTRLTVT.

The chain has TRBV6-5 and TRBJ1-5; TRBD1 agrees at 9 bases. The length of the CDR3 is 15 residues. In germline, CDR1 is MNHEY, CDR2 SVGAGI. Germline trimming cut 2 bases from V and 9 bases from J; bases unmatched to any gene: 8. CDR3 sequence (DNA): TGTGCCAGCAGTTACCACGGACAGGGGAGTCTGCCCCAGCATTTT. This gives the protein CASSYHGQGSLPQHF.

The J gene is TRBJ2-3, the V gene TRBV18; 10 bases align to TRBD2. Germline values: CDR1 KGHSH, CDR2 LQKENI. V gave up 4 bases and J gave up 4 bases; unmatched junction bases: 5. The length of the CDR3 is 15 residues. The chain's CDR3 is CASSHGLAVADTQYF. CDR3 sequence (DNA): TGTGCCAGCTCACACGGACTAGCGGTAGCAGATACGCAGTATTTT.

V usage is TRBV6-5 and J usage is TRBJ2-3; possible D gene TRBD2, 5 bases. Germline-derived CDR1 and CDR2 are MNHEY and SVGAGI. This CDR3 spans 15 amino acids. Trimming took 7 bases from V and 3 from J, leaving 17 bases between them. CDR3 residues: CASTPLGRSTDTQYF. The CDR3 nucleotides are TGTGCCAGCACCCCCCTTGGGAGATCAACAGATACGCAGTATTTT.

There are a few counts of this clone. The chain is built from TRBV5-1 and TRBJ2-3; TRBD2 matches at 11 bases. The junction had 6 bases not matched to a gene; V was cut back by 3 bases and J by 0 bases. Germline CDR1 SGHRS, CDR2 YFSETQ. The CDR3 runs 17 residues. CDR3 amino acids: CASSWPWTSGSTDTQYF. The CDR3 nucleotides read TGCGCCAGCAGCTGGCCATGGACTAGCGGGAGCACAGATACGCAGTATTTT.

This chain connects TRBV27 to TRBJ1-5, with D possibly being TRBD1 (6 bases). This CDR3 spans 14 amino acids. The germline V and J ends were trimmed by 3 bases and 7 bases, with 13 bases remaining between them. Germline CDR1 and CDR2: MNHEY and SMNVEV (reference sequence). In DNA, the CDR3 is TGTGCCAGCAGTTTCGGGGACACGCGCCAGCCCCAGCATTTT. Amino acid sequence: CASSFGDTRQPQHF.

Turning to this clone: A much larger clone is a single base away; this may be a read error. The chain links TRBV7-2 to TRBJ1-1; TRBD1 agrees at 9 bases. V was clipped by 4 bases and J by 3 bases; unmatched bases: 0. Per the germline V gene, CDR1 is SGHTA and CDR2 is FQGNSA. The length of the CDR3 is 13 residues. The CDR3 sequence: CASSWDRDTEAFF. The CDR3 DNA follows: TGTGCCAGCAGCTGGGACAGGGACACTGAAGCTTTCTTT.

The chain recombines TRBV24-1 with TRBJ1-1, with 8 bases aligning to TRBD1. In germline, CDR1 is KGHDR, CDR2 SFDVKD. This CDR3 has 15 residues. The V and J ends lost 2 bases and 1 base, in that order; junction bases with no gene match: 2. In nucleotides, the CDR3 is TGTGCCACCAGTGATTGGGGACAGGAGAACACTGAAGCTTTCTTT. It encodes CATSDWGQENTEAFF.

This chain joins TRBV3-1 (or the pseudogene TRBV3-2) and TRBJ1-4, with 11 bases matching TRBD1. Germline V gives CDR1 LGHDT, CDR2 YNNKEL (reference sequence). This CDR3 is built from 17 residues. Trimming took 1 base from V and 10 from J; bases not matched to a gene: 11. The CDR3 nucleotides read TGTGCCAGCAGCCAAGTCGGACAGGGGGCCCGTGGAGGAAAACTGTTTTTT. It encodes CASSQVGQGARGGKLFF.

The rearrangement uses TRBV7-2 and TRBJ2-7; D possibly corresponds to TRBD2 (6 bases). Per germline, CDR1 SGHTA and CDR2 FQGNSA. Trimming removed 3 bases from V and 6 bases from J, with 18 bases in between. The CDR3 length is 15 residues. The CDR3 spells CASSFSGTRRSEQYF. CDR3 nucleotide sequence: TGTGCCAGCAGCTTCTCTGGGACTCGCAGGTCCGAGCAGTACTTC.

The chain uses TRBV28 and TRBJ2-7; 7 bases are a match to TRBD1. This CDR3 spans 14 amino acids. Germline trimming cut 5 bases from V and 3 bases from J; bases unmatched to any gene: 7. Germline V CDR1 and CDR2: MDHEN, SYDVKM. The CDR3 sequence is CASSGTDTNYEQYF. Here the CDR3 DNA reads TGTGCCAGCAGTGGGACAGACACCAACTACGAGCAGTACTTC. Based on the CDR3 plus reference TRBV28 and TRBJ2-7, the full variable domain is DVKVTQSSRYLVKRTGEKVFLECVQDMDHENMFWYRQDPGLGLRLIYFSYDVKMKEKGDIPEGYSVSREKKERFSLILESASTNQTSMYLCASSGTDTNYEQYFGPGTRLTVT.

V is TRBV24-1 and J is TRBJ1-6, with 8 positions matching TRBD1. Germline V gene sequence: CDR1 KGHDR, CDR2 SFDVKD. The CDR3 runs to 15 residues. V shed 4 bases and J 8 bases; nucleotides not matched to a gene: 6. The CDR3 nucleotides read TGTGCCACCAGTGACTTGACAGGGGAATATTCACCCCTCCACTTT. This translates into CATSDLTGEYSPLHF.